This TCR beta chain was profiled in a study of T-cell memory formation after mild COVID-19. Study details: Clustering of TCRs was largely donor specific.

Overall study results and limits: The main location of contracting CD4+ clones was CM and EM, and that of contracting CD8+ clones was EMRA. Pre-infection memory contained some responding clones, which suggested that cross-reactive memory had joined. A balance of CD4 and CD8 characterized clones contracting day 15 to 85, whereas later expanders leaned CD4+.

TCRdb ran MiXCR on the 5' RACE reads and lists one entry per CDR3 protein. The sample records roughly 400,000 distinct CDR3 sequences, approximately 15% being singletons. CDR1 SGHTA and CDR2 FQGTGA come from the germline V gene. With V trimmed by 5 bases and J by 2 bases, 12 bases remained unmatched. This CDR3 has 18 amino acids. On this clonotype itself: The antigen remains unidentified.

Sequenced material: PBMCs or a T cell subset sorted from them (not recorded which). The J gene is TRBJ2-3, the V gene TRBV7-3, with TRBD2 matching 11 bases. The clonotype comes from a man younger than 35 who had mild COVID-19 (a few samples of this study predate the infection). Cell type and time point are not known. CDR3 amino acids: CASSPLRGLADSTDTQYF. For the CDR3, the DNA is TGTGCCAGCAGCCCTCTAAGGGGACTAGCGGACTCCACAGATACGCAGTATTTT.